Below, 24 T cell receptor beta chains from the same sample are listed, as sequenced in a study of shared clonotypes between healthy human individuals. Assay used: immunoSEQ multiplex PCR; TCRdb lists only in-frame clones, some missing. The sample holds millions of clones, roughly 96% seen once. Sequenced material: naive CD4+ T cells sorted from blood. Subset specified: CD45RA+ positively selected. The receptors derive from a man aged 18 to 30 in good health.

V usage is TRBV18 and J usage is TRBJ1-2; D call uncertain. The length of the CDR3 is 15 residues. V shed 2 bases and J shed 0 bases, with 10 bases lying between them. CDR1 and CDR2 (germline): KGHSH, LQKENI. This CDR3 reads CASSPTSEANYGYTF. CDR3 nucleotide sequence: TGTGCCAGCTCACCAACCTCTGAGGCTAACTATGGCTACACCTTC.

The CDR3 DNA follows: TGCGCCAGCAGCTTGTCTGGGACTTATACCTACGAGCAGTACTTC. It yields the protein CASSLSGTYTYEQYF. This sequence joins TRBV5-1 and TRBJ2-7, with a possible D match to TRBD2 (6 bases). In germline, CDR1 is SGHRS, CDR2 YFSETQ. V was pared by 1 base and J by 2 bases, with 13 bases between. The CDR3 runs to 15 residues.

The chain uses TRBV5-1 and TRBJ2-5; no firm D call. CDR3 length equals 15 residues. The V gene lost 1 base and the J gene lost 0 bases, with 10 bases spanning the gap. The germline CDR1 and CDR2 sequences are SGHRS and YFSETQ. The CDR3: CASSLKGQYQETQYF. The CDR3 DNA sequence: TGCGCCAGCAGCTTGAAGGGCCAGTACCAAGAGACCCAGTACTTC. The full variable domain, its missing parts supplied by reference TRBV5-1 and TRBJ2-5, is KAGVTQTPRYLIKTRGQQVTLSCSPISGHRSVSWYQQTPGQGLQFLFEYFSETQRNKGNFPGRFSGRQFSNSRSEMNVSTLELGDSALYLCASSLKGQYQETQYFGPGTRLLVL.

The chain joins TRBV5-1 to TRBJ2-5, with 11 bases aligning to TRBD2. V lost 4 bases, J lost 7 bases, and 12 bases stayed unmatched. Germline CDR1 reads SGHRS; CDR2 reads YFSETQ. The CDR3 extends over 16 amino acids. Here the CDR3 DNA reads TGCGCCAGCAGCAATTCCGGGACTAGCGGCCCGGGGACCCAGTACTTC. Its protein product is CASSNSGTSGPGTQYF.

This clone was counted a single time. The chain recombines TRBV6-1 with TRBJ2-3; D unclear. V lost 6 bases to trimming and J lost 0 bases, with 13 bases between them. The germline gives CDR1 MNHNS, CDR2 SASEGT. This CDR3 is built from 15 residues. CDR3: CASSRFLPSTDTQYF. For the CDR3, the DNA is TGTGCCAGCAGCCGCTTTCTACCAAGCACAGATACGCAGTATTTT.

The chain links TRBV7-2 to TRBJ2-3; D is undetermined. CDR1 and CDR2 (germline): SGHTA, FQGNSA. V was pared by 5 bases and J by 6 bases, with 12 bases between. The CDR3 runs 13 residues. The CDR3 protein is CASSPRRGDTQYF. In nucleotides, the CDR3 is TGTGCCAGCAGCCCCCGGCGTGGCGATACGCAGTATTTT.

Points on this clone: This sample includes further DNA sequences coding for the same CDR3. This chain links TRBV28 with TRBJ1-4, with 7 bases identical to TRBD1. In germline, CDR1 is MDHEN, CDR2 SYDVKM. Trimming took 4 bases from V and 7 from J; bases not matched to a gene: 6. CDR3 size: 14 residues. In DNA, the CDR3 is TGTGCCAGCAGTTCCGGACAGGCGGGTGAAAAACTGTTTTTT. Its protein is CASSSGQAGEKLFF.

This chain connects TRBV6-1 to TRBJ2-2, with unresolved D. Trimming pared 5 bases from V and 4 bases from J, leaving 11 bases between. This CDR3 is 14 amino acids long. CDR1 is MNHNS and CDR2 is SASEGT in the germline V gene. CDR3 DNA sequence: TGTGCCAGCAGTTCCCAGAAGCTCACCGGGGAGCTGTTTTTT. Its protein is CASSSQKLTGELFF.

J is TRBJ1-3 and V is TRBV9; D may be TRBD1 (6 bases). CDR3 length: 16 residues. V shed 4 bases and J shed 0 bases, with 14 bases lying between them. CDR1 and CDR2 (germline): SGDLS, YYNGEE. CDR3 sequence: CASSPAGQPSGNTIYF. CDR3 DNA sequence: TGTGCCAGCAGCCCCGCCGGACAGCCCTCTGGAAACACCATATATTTT.

The CDR3 region is CASSQGTGPSSYEQYF. CDR3 coding DNA: TGCGCCAGCAGCCAAGGGACAGGCCCAAGCTCCTACGAGCAGTACTTC. This sequence joins TRBV4-1 and TRBJ2-7; 7 bases match TRBD1. Germline V lookup: CDR1 MGHRA, CDR2 YSYEKL. The CDR3 has 16 amino acids. The J segment lost 0 bases and the V segment lost 1 base, leaving 6 bases of the junction unmatched.

This chain links TRBV18 with TRBJ2-7, with 7 bases aligning to TRBD1. The V gene's germline CDR1 is KGHSH and CDR2 LQKENI. The V segment lost 3 bases and the J segment 5 bases; nucleotides outside the gene matches: 7. The CDR3 covers 14 residues. The DNA of the CDR3 is TGTGCCAGCTCACCCAACAGGGGTAACCACGAGCAGTACTTC. The encoded protein is CASSPNRGNHEQYF.

The rearrangement links TRBV7-2 to TRBJ2-5; 13 nucleotides agree with TRBD2. The V gene end was trimmed by 4 bases and the J gene end by 2 bases; junction bases not matched to a gene: 1. This CDR3 has 15 residues. CDR1 is SGHTA and CDR2 is FQGNSA in the germline V gene. DNA for the CDR3: TGTGCCAGCAGCTCGGGACTAGCGGGGCAAGAGACCCAGTACTTC. It codes for CASSSGLAGQETQYF.

This rearrangement joins TRBV19 to TRBJ1-5; D unclear. CDR1 and CDR2 from the germline V gene are LNHDA and SQIVND (reference sequence). This CDR3 spans 11 amino acids. V was cut by 7 bases and J by 9 bases, with 10 bases left in between. CDR3 nucleotides: TGTGCCAGTACCGGGGTGGGGCCCCAGCATTTT. It translates to CASTGVGPQHF.

The genes are TRBV28 and TRBJ2-4; D tentatively reads TRBD1 or TRBD2 (5 bases each). V lost 3 bases to trimming and J lost 2 bases, with 14 bases between them. CDR1 and CDR2 from the germline V gene are MDHEN and SYDVKM. CDR3 length: 16 amino acids. The CDR3 loop is CASSLGPRGSKNIQYF. CDR3 bases: TGTGCCAGCAGTTTGGGACCTCGCGGGTCCAAAAACATTCAGTACTTC.

The chain carries TRBV15 and TRBJ2-1; 9 nucleotides agree with TRBD2. V was clipped by 9 bases and J by 4 bases; unmatched bases: 10. In germline, CDR1 is LNHNV, CDR2 YYDKDF (reference sequence). The length of the CDR3 is 15 residues. Here the CDR3 reads CATHKGLAGYNEQFF. The DNA of the CDR3 is TGTGCCACGCACAAGGGGCTAGCGGGATACAATGAGCAGTTCTTC.

In its sample, this clone was seen once. The chain recombines TRBV7-2 with TRBJ1-1; no definite D call. The V end was cut by 1 base, the J end by 0 bases, with 9 bases between. CDR3 length equals 15 residues. Germline V CDR1 and CDR2: SGHTA, FQGNSA. This chain's CDR3 is CASSLEGGVNTEAFF. The CDR3 DNA sequence: TGTGCCAGCAGCTTAGAGGGCGGGGTGAACACTGAAGCTTTCTTT.

This rearrangement joins TRBV30 to TRBJ2-3; 7 bases line up with TRBD1. The CDR3 runs to 13 residues. Germline V gives CDR1 GTSNPN, CDR2 SVGIG (reference sequence). The V segment lost 8 bases and the J segment 8 bases; nucleotides outside the gene matches: 13. The CDR3 loop is CALDETGLSTQYF. In DNA form, the CDR3 reads TGTGCCCTCGACGAGACAGGGCTAAGTACGCAGTATTTT.

A remark on this clone: This specimen includes other DNA sequences encoding the same CDR3. CDR3 in amino acids: CASSLQGKNTEAFF. In nucleotides, the CDR3 is TGTGCCAGCTCACTGCAGGGAAAGAACACTGAAGCTTTCTTT. The chain is built from TRBV18 and TRBJ1-1; tentatively, D is TRBD1 (5 bases). The length of the CDR3 is 14 residues. Germline V gene lookup returns CDR1 KGHSH and CDR2 LQKENI. V gave up 4 bases and J gave up 1 base, with 10 bases separating them.

The chain couples TRBV7-9 to TRBJ2-3, with TRBD2 matching over 8 bases. CDR1 and CDR2 from the germline V gene are SEHNR and FQNEAQ (reference sequence). V lost 5 bases to trimming and J lost 0 bases; unmatched junction nucleotides: 4. CDR3 length: 15 amino acids. CDR3 residues: CASSRLAFSTDTQYF. The DNA for the CDR3 is TGTGCCAGCAGCCGACTAGCGTTTAGCACAGATACGCAGTATTTT. The full variable domain, completed using reference TRBV7-9 and TRBJ2-3, is DTGVSQNPRHKITKRGQNVTFRCDPISEHNRLYWYRQTLGQGPEFLTYFQNEAQLEKSRLLSDRFSAERPKGSFSTLEIQRTEQGDSAMYLCASSRLAFSTDTQYFGPGTRLTVL.

The rearrangement joins TRBV19 to TRBJ1-1; 7 bases fit TRBD1. This CDR3 has 13 residues. Per the germline V gene, CDR1 is LNHDA and CDR2 is SQIVND (reference sequence). Germline trimming cut 6 bases from V and 3 bases from J; bases unmatched to any gene: 4. CDR3 sequence reads: CASREQGYTEAFF. The CDR3 coding sequence is TGTGCCAGTAGGGAACAGGGGTACACTGAAGCTTTCTTT.

The genes are TRBV5-1 and TRBJ2-1, with D tentatively TRBD2 (5 bases). This CDR3 has 18 amino acids. Trimming stripped 7 bases from V and 7 bases from J, with 30 bases between. Germline lookup yields CDR1 SGHRS and CDR2 YFSETQ. This chain's CDR3 is CASLDHSSLNDLGNEQFF. For the CDR3, the DNA is TGCGCCAGCCTTGATCATTCTAGCTTAAACGACTTAGGGAATGAGCAGTTCTTC.

The chain carries TRBV4-1 and TRBJ2-7, with a tentative D call TRBD1 (6 bases). Germline V gene sequence: CDR1 MGHRA, CDR2 YSYEKL. Trimming left V 3 bases short and J 1 base short, with 13 bases between. CDR3 length: 15 residues. The CDR3 loop is CASSQMRDKSYEQYF. The CDR3 bases are TGCGCCAGCAGCCAGATGAGGGACAAGTCCTACGAGCAGTACTTC.

This clone was observed once. CDR3 bases: TGTGCCAGCAGCCGGTCCGGGGAGCTGTTTTTT. This translates into CASSRSGELFF. The V gene is TRBV4-2, the J gene TRBJ2-2; D remains unclear. The CDR3 totals 11 residues. V shed 4 bases and J shed 6 bases, with 3 bases lying between them. CDR1 LGHNA and CDR2 YNFKEQ come from the germline V gene.

V usage is TRBV5-8 and J usage is TRBJ2-1, with 9 positions matching TRBD2. CDR1 and CDR2 (germline): SGHTS, YDEGEE. V lost 0 bases, J lost 8 bases, and 6 bases stayed unmatched. The length of the CDR3 is 15 residues. In nucleotides, the CDR3 is TGTGCCAGCAGCTTGGGATTGGGACTAGCTTATGAGCAGTTCTTC. Its protein is CASSLGLGLAYEQFF.